The rows below give T cell receptor beta chains drawn from one sample of a study of human T cells and chemical hapten exposure. TCRdb redid the calling of the RACE reads with MiXCR, one entry per CDR3 protein. The sample has about 80,000 distinct CDR3 sequences, over 6.5% seen once. The sequenced sample was whole blood. These receptors were taken from a female donor in good health. Some clones in this sample may be carry-over from other donors' samples. Each CDR3 is given with its conserved first and last residue. A D gene is named only where the DNA matches it firmly. A clone size is listed for some rows: how often the clone was seen (once, few, many), or a class if it is expanded.

clone_size j_call v_call d_call cdr3_nt cdr3_aa
many TRBJ1-5 TRBV2 - TGTGCCAGCAGTGGGGACCACAATCAGCCCCAGCATTTT CASSGDHNQPQHF
few TRBJ1-4 TRBV12-3/TRBV12-4 TRBD1 TGTGCCAGCAGTTGGGACAGGGTCCAAAATGAAAAACTGTTTTTT CASSWDRVQNEKLFF
- TRBJ1-5 TRBV6-7 - TGTGCCAGCAGTCGCCCCCATCAGCCCCAGCATTTT CASSRPHQPQHF
few TRBJ2-7 TRBV20-1 TRBD2 TGCAGTGCTCATTCCGGGACTAGCGGCTCCTACGAGCAGTACTTC CSAHSGTSGSYEQYF
few TRBJ1-6 TRBV7-2 - TGTGCCAGCAGCTTAGAGTCGCGACAGTTCATACCCCTCCACTTT CASSLESRQFIPLHF
- TRBJ1-4 TRBV7-8 - TGTGCCAGCAGCCCGCGACAGTCAACTAATGAAAAACTGTTTTTT CASSPRQSTNEKLFF
many TRBJ2-1 TRBV12-3/TRBV12-4 - TGTGCCAGCAGTTTGGGGGGGGCCTCCTACAATGAGCAGTTCTTC CASSLGGASYNEQFF
- TRBJ2-3 TRBV6-2/TRBV6-3 - TGTGCCAGCAGTTACGAGGGTCGGGGGTATACAGATACGCAGTATTTT CASSYEGRGYTDTQYF
many TRBJ2-7 TRBV6-6 - TGTGCCAGCAACCCTCCGGACAGAACCTACGAGCAGTACTTC CASNPPDRTYEQYF
few TRBJ2-1 TRBV5-1 - TGCGCCAGCAGCCTTGAGGGGTACCACAATGAGCAGTTCTTC CASSLEGYHNEQFF
few TRBJ2-7 TRBV2 TRBD2 TGTGCCAGCAGTGAAGCCCGACTAGCGGGGGGGAGTTCCTACGAGCAGTACTTC CASSEARLAGGSSYEQYF
- TRBJ2-5 TRBV7-2 TRBD2 TGTGCCAGCAGCTTAGCCCAGACTAGCGGGGGCCCGCAAGAGACCCAGTACTTC CASSLAQTSGGPQETQYF
- TRBJ1-6 TRBV19 TRBD1 TGTGCCAGTAGTGTTACAGGGGGCAACAATTCACCCCTCCACTTT CASSVTGGNNSPLHF
few TRBJ1-1 TRBV12-3/TRBV12-4 TRBD1 TGTGCCAGCAGTGCGAACCGGGACAGGGTCTCGGGGACTGAAGCTTTCTTT CASSANRDRVSGTEAFF
few TRBJ1-2 TRBV6-6 - TGTGCCAGCAGTTGGCCCTTGGAGGGTAACTATGGCTACACCTTC CASSWPLEGNYGYTF
- TRBJ2-1 TRBV4-2 - TGTGCCAGCAGCAAAGGGCGGCGGGGTGGTTACAATGAGCAGTTCTTC CASSKGRRGGYNEQFF
- TRBJ1-5 TRBV3-1 TRBD1 TGTGCCAGCAGCCTGGACAGGGAGAATCAGCCCCAGCATTTT CASSLDRENQPQHF
- TRBJ1-2 TRBV3-1 - TGTGCCAGCAGCCAAGGGACGGGAAGTTCGGGCTACACCTTC CASSQGTGSSGYTF
few TRBJ1-5 TRBV5-1 TRBD1 TGCGCCAGCAGCTTGGAGGGACAGGGATATCAGCCCCAGCATTTT CASSLEGQGYQPQHF
few TRBJ2-5 TRBV7-2 TRBD2 TGTGCCAGCAGCTCACTTAGCGGGGGGGCCGCCTGGGAGACCCAGTACTTC CASSSLSGGAAWETQYF
many TRBJ1-5 TRBV7-2 - TGTGCCAGCAGCTTAGTAAGGGGCGGCAATCAGCCCCAGCATTTT CASSLVRGGNQPQHF
many TRBJ2-3 TRBV7-9 TRBD1 TGTGCCAGCAGCTTAGCTGACAGGGGAGGCACAGATACGCAGTATTTT CASSLADRGGTDTQYF
- TRBJ1-5 TRBV2 TRBD1 TGTGCCAGCAGTGCGGACAGGCCGAACACTTATAGCAATCAGCCCCAGCATTTT CASSADRPNTYSNQPQHF
few TRBJ2-3 TRBV9 - TGTGCCAGCAGCTTCGAGGGTCCCAGTGATACGCAGTATTTT CASSFEGPSDTQYF
- TRBJ2-5 TRBV3-1 - TGTGCCAGCAGCCAAGGCGGGACCCAGTACTTC CASSQGGTQYF
few TRBJ2-1 TRBV5-1 - TGCGCCAGCAGCTTGGGGGTCGGAGCTCTTGAGCAGTTCTTC CASSLGVGALEQFF
many TRBJ1-5 TRBV20-1 - TGCAGTGCTAGAGGGGTAGGTAATCAGCCCCAGCATTTT CSARGVGNQPQHF
- TRBJ2-3 TRBV7-3 - TGTGCCAGCAGCTCAGGGGCCGGAATAACTAGCACAGATACGCAGTATTTT CASSSGAGITSTDTQYF
- TRBJ1-1 TRBV6-5 - TGTGCCAGCAGTTACGAGGGTTTCTCTAGTTTCGCTGAAGCTTTCTTT CASSYEGFSSFAEAFF
few TRBJ2-3 TRBV7-2 TRBD1 TGTGCCAGCAGCGAGGACAGGGGAGGAGATACGCAGTATTTT CASSEDRGGDTQYF
- TRBJ1-2 TRBV7-3 TRBD1 TGTGCCAGCAGCTTAAATGGGACAGCTTACTATGGCTACACCTTC CASSLNGTAYYGYTF
few TRBJ2-7 TRBV5-1 TRBD1 TGCGCCAGCAGCACGGGACAGGCCACCGAGCAGTACTTC CASSTGQATEQYF
many TRBJ1-2 TRBV6-5 - TGTGCCAGCAGTCGGGGGGTTGAGAAGAACTATGGCTACACCTTC CASSRGVEKNYGYTF
few TRBJ2-6 TRBV7-7 - TGTGCTAGCAGCGGGCCTGGGGCCAACGTCCTGACTTTC CASSGPGANVLTF
few TRBJ1-4 TRBV7-9 TRBD1 TGTGCCAGCAGCTCCGGGACAGTTAATGAAAAACTGTTTTTT CASSSGTVNEKLFF
few TRBJ2-6 TRBV6-2/TRBV6-3 - TGTGCCAGCAGTTACAGGGGGGATGGGGCCAACGTCCTGACTTTC CASSYRGDGANVLTF
many TRBJ2-5 TRBV6-1 TRBD2 TGTGCCAGCAGTGAACCACCCGGACTAGCGGGGTGGGAGACCCAGTACTTC CASSEPPGLAGWETQYF
- TRBJ2-4 TRBV28 TRBD1 TGTGCCAGCAGTTACACAGGGGTGAGCATTCAGTACTTC CASSYTGVSIQYF
- TRBJ2-3 TRBV20-1 TRBD2 TGCAGTGCTACGGGACTAGCGGGGGGGCCTGGGGATACGCAGTATTTT CSATGLAGGPGDTQYF
few TRBJ1-1 TRBV5-1 - TGCGCCAGCAGCTTCGTAACCTTGGGGACTGAAGCTTTCTTT CASSFVTLGTEAFF
many TRBJ1-1 TRBV12-3/TRBV12-4 - TGTGCCAGTGCAAAAGGGATCGCTACTGAAGCTTTCTTT CASAKGIATEAFF
- TRBJ2-6 TRBV12-3/TRBV12-4 TRBD2 TGTGCCAGCAGTTTAGCGGCGGGGGGCACCCTCTCTGGGGCCAACGTCCTGACTTTC CASSLAAGGTLSGANVLTF
- TRBJ2-7 TRBV25-1 - TGTGCCAGCAGTGGGTACGACAAGTACGAGCAGTACTTC CASSGYDKYEQYF
few TRBJ2-3 TRBV7-6 TRBD2 TGTGCCAGCAGCTTAGCGGCTAGCGGGGGCCTCAGCACAGATACGCAGTATTTT CASSLAASGGLSTDTQYF
few TRBJ1-3 TRBV20-1 TRBD1 TGCAGTGCTGGACAGGACTCTGGAAACACCATATATTTT CSAGQDSGNTIYF
few TRBJ2-5 TRBV2 - TGTGCCAGCAGTGAAGAACTCTGGCTTAACTTC CASSEELWLNF
medium-sized TRBJ2-6 TRBV6-5 TRBD1 TGTGCCAGCAGTTACGGGAGCCCCGGACAGGCCTGGGCTGGGGCCAACGTCCTGACTTTC CASSYGSPGQAWAGANVLTF
few TRBJ2-3 TRBV14 - TGTGCCAGCAGCGCTTTTGATACGCAGTATTTT CASSAFDTQYF
many TRBJ1-1 TRBV5-4 - TGTGCCAGCAGCAGGGAGGGGGGCATCACTGAAGCTTTCTTT CASSREGGITEAFF